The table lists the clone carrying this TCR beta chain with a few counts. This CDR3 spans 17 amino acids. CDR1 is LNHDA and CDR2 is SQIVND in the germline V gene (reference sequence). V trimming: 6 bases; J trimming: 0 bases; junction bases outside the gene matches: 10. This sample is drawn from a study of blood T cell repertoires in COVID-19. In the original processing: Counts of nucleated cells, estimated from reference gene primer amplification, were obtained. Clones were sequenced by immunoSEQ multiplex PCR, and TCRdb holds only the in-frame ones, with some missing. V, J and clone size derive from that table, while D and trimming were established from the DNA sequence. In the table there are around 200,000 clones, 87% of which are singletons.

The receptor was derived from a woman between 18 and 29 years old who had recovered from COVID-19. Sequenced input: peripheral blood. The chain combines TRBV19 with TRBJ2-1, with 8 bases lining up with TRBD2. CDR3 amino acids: CASRPLAGPHSYNEQFF. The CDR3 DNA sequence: TGTGCCAGTAGACCTTTAGCGGGGCCCCACTCCTACAATGAGCAGTTCTTC.